The rows below give T cell receptor beta chains drawn from one sample of a study of blood T cell repertoires in COVID-19. Produced via immunoSEQ multiplex PCR; TCRdb's table is partial and in-frame only. The sample lists about 270,000 clones; around four fifths were seen once. Sequencing used peripheral blood. The receptors derive from a man at least 80 years old with acute or convalescent COVID-19. Both conserved end residues are part of each CDR3. A D gene is named only where the DNA matches it firmly. Some rows have no size entry. The others give once, few or many, or a class for an expanded clone.

>13|NA|TRBJ2-5|NA|TRBV27
CASSLIPGRSQYF
TGTGCCAGCAGCCTCATCCCGGGGAGATCCCAGTACTTC
>15|NA|TRBJ2-7|once|TRBV6-1
CASSEASGRGYEQYF
TGTGCCAGCAGTGAAGCGTCGGGCAGGGGCTACGAGCAGTACTTC
>14|NA|TRBJ1-5|NA|TRBV19
CASSPAYSNQPQHF
TGTGCCAGTAGTCCAGCGTATAGCAATCAGCCCCAGCATTTT
>17|TRBD2|TRBJ2-5|NA|TRBV5-4
CASSRGTSGGAGETQYF
TGTGCCAGCAGCCGCGGGACTAGCGGGGGGGCCGGAGAGACCCAGTACTTC
>13|NA|TRBJ2-7|NA|TRBV5-1
CASSLPGFYEQYF
TGCGCCAGCAGCTTGCCAGGTTTCTACGAGCAGTACTTC
>14|NA|TRBJ1-2|NA|TRBV28
CASRSQGLGYGYTF
TGTGCCAGCAGGAGTCAGGGTTTAGGCTATGGCTACACCTTC
>16|TRBD1|TRBJ2-3|NA|TRBV6-6
CASSWGQGGNTDTQYF
TGTGCCAGCAGCTGGGGACAGGGGGGCAACACAGATACGCAGTATTTT
>13|NA|TRBJ1-6|NA|TRBV28
CASSSSVTSPLHF
TGTGCCAGCAGTTCCTCGGTCACTTCACCCCTCCACTTT
>12|NA|TRBJ1-3|NA|TRBV18
CASSSNPETIYF
TGTGCCAGCTCATCCAACCCGGAGACCATATATTTT
>16|TRBD1|TRBJ2-3|NA|TRBV7-3
CASTPRDSGGTDTQYF
TGTGCCAGCACCCCTAGGGACAGCGGTGGGACAGATACGCAGTATTTT
>14|NA|TRBJ1-5|NA|TRBV2
CASTWGSHDQPQHF
TGTGCCAGCACGTGGGGCAGTCATGATCAGCCCCAGCATTTT
>15|NA|TRBJ2-7|NA|TRBV5-1
CASSLDSRGPYEQYF
TGCGCCAGCAGCTTGGACTCCAGGGGACCCTACGAGCAGTACTTC
>14|TRBD1|TRBJ1-2|NA|TRBV24-1
CATRPTGGDYGYTF
TGTGCCACGAGACCAACAGGGGGCGACTATGGCTACACCTTC
>14|TRBD2|TRBJ2-5|once|TRBV6-5
CASRRAGGQETQYF
TGTGCCAGCAGGAGGGCGGGGGGCCAAGAGACCCAGTACTTC
>14|TRBD1|TRBJ1-1|NA|TRBV5-4
CASSRDRANTEAFF
TGTGCCAGCAGCCGGGACAGGGCGAACACTGAAGCTTTCTTT
>15|TRBD2|TRBJ2-5|once|TRBV6-5
CASSWTSGVQETQYF
TGTGCCAGCAGTTGGACTAGCGGGGTCCAAGAGACCCAGTACTTC
>14|TRBD1|TRBJ1-2|few|TRBV27
CASSFGGQNYGYTF
TGTGCCAGCAGTTTTGGGGGACAGAACTATGGCTACACCTTC
>13|NA|TRBJ2-7|NA|TRBV19
CASRRTDTYEQYF
TGTGCCAGTAGGCGGACTGACACCTACGAGCAGTACTTC
>15|TRBD2|TRBJ2-1|NA|TRBV6-5
CASSKLAGAFSEQFF
TGTGCCAGCAGTAAACTAGCGGGAGCCTTCAGTGAGCAGTTCTTC
>14|NA|TRBJ2-1|NA|TRBV28
CASSFVQPYNEQFF
TGTGCCAGCAGTTTTGTACAGCCCTACAATGAGCAGTTCTTC
>13|NA|TRBJ1-2|NA|TRBV19
CASSLTGTYGYTF
TGTGCCAGTAGTTTGACAGGAACCTATGGCTACACCTTC
>15|TRBD1|TRBJ1-6|NA|TRBV6-5
CASSTGGTYNSPLHF
TGTGCCAGCAGCACAGGGGGGACCTATAATTCACCCCTCCACTTT
>14|NA|TRBJ1-5|NA|TRBV29-1
CSVGDSTIGLPQHF
TGCAGCGTTGGCGACAGCACCATAGGGTTGCCCCAGCATTTT
>16|NA|TRBJ1-2|NA|TRBV7-2
CASSLVAIGRNYGYTF
TGTGCCAGCAGCTTAGTTGCTATAGGGAGGAACTATGGCTACACCTTC
>15|TRBD1|TRBJ1-6|NA|TRBV18
CASSPSDRESSPLHF
TGTGCCAGCTCTCCCTCGGACAGGGAAAGTTCACCCCTCCACTTT
>11|NA|TRBJ2-1|NA|TRBV25-1
CASSPYNEQFF
TGTGCCAGCAGTCCATACAATGAGCAGTTCTTC
>14|NA|TRBJ1-2|NA|TRBV5-5
CASSSSQSPGGYTF
TGTGCCAGCAGCTCAAGTCAGTCTCCGGGGGGCTACACCTTC
>15|TRBD2|TRBJ2-1|once|TRBV19
CASSLAGTRVNEQFF
TGTGCCAGTAGTCTCGCCGGGACTAGAGTCAATGAGCAGTTCTTC
>14|NA|TRBJ2-7|NA|TRBV9
CASSVGSETYEQYF
TGTGCCAGCAGCGTAGGAAGCGAAACCTACGAGCAGTACTTC
>13|NA|TRBJ1-1|NA|TRBV12-3/TRBV12-4
CASSPDRTTEAFF
TGTGCCAGCAGCCCTGACAGAACCACTGAAGCTTTCTTT
>17|NA|TRBJ1-1|NA|TRBV5-1
CASSLFDPGLANTEAFF
TGCGCCAGCAGCTTGTTCGACCCGGGGTTGGCGAACACTGAAGCTTTCTTT
>15|NA|TRBJ1-1|NA|TRBV27
CASSGRRGSYTEAFF
TGTGCCAGCAGTGGAAGGCGGGGCAGCTACACTGAAGCTTTCTTT
>16|NA|TRBJ2-7|NA|TRBV10-2
CASSESGSGTPYEQYF
TGCGCCAGCAGTGAGTCGGGTAGCGGTACCCCCTACGAGCAGTACTTC
>13|NA|TRBJ1-5|NA|TRBV5-1
CASSSEPNQPQHF
TGCGCCAGCAGCTCTGAGCCTAATCAGCCCCAGCATTTT
>14|TRBD1|TRBJ1-1|NA|TRBV29-1
CSVEDNDRGGRAFF
TGCAGCGTTGAAGATAATGACAGGGGAGGTCGGGCTTTCTTT
>13|NA|TRBJ2-5|NA|TRBV3-1/TRBV3-2
CASSLRGQETQYF
TGTGCCAGCAGCCTAAGGGGTCAAGAGACCCAGTACTTC
>14|NA|TRBJ1-2|once|TRBV7-2
CASSLVVAGYGYTF
TGTGCCAGCAGCTTAGTGGTAGCAGGGTATGGCTACACCTTC
>14|TRBD1|TRBJ1-1|NA|TRBV19
CASSLGTGNTEAFF
TGTGCCAGTAGTCTGGGGACAGGTAACACTGAAGCTTTCTTT
>16|NA|TRBJ2-3|NA|TRBV11-3
CASSLIGGSSTDTQYF
TGTGCCAGCAGCTTAATTGGGGGGTCTAGCACAGATACGCAGTATTTT
>16|TRBD2|TRBJ2-7|NA|TRBV3-1/TRBV3-2
CASSRPLAGGPSEQYF
TGTGCCAGCAGCCGGCCCCTAGCGGGGGGGCCTAGCGAGCAGTACTTC
>14|NA|TRBJ2-1|NA|TRBV3-1/TRBV3-2
CASSQATASGEQFF
TGTGCCAGCAGCCAAGCGACGGCCTCAGGGGAGCAGTTCTTC
>14|NA|TRBJ1-5|NA|TRBV28
CAIRLEGKGQPQHF
TGTGCCATCCGCTTGGAGGGGAAGGGACAGCCCCAGCATTTT
>17|NA|TRBJ1-2|NA|TRBV5-6
CASSFGVSGAVNYGYTF
TGTGCCAGCAGCTTCGGGGTATCAGGGGCGGTTAACTATGGCTACACCTTC
>13|NA|TRBJ1-2|NA|TRBV18
CASSPDRNYGYTF
TGTGCCAGCTCACCCGACAGAAACTATGGCTACACCTTC
>11|NA|TRBJ1-2|NA|TRBV2
CASTGDYGYTF
TGTGCCAGCACAGGGGACTATGGCTACACCTTC
>12|NA|TRBJ2-3|NA|TRBV5-1
CASSLAQNTQYF
TGCGCCAGCAGCTTGGCCCAAAATACGCAGTATTTT
>13|NA|TRBJ2-6|few|TRBV10-3
CAISSSGANVLTF
TGTGCCATCAGCAGCTCTGGGGCCAACGTCCTGACTTTC
>13|NA|TRBJ2-1|NA|TRBV29-1
CSDERTAYNEQFF
TGCAGCGACGAACGGACAGCATACAATGAGCAGTTCTTC